This T cell receptor (beta chain) was recovered during a study of long-term antiretroviral therapy in people with HIV (dated by TCRdb to about 2022). For context, the study as a whole: The earliest samples were collected roughly a decade before the 2015 WHO recommendation for immediate ART, at a time when ART was usually postponed until CD4 counts fell. Whether ART initiation and durable HIV suppression were associated with changes in peripheral blood TRB repertoire composition and diversity was tested in a retrospective serial study. From fewer than 35 adults with confirmed HIV infection, the cohort provided approximately 190 cryopreserved PBMC samples, gathered serially across a mean of approximately six years (range 1-12). About 35% of the 30 participants with HIV were female. No cross-contamination during QIAcube processing was seen in test extractions of a monoclonal T-cell line run alongside roughly 30 polyclonal samples. Here is what the overall study found, with its caveats: Because pre-ART samples had limited cell numbers, unsorted PBMC were profiled rather than sorted CD4+ and CD8+ T cells. Inferences about post-ART repertoire changes are limited because no data were available on ART adherence, viral resistance or therapy changes. Expanded TRB clones identified before ART initiation dominated the repertoire across all time points, though the dominance fluctuated and decreased in many PLHIV after ART. ART initiation was associated with a significant increase in TRB diversity, but diversity stayed significantly below transplant donor controls even after long-term ART. The samples span the years 2004 to 2017, and the ART regimens used at that time may not be as effective as current regimens. Owing to limited PBMC availability, only the TCR beta chain was sequenced, without alpha chain pairing. Compared with controls, HIV repertoires had narrower CDR3 length ranges, and the network structure pointed to an antigen-experienced repertoire that shifted only slightly toward naive after ART.

Turning to this clone: Its cognate antigen has yet to be identified. No base-level quality is on record; no much larger clone is a single base apart.

Participants were included only if at least one PBMC sample before ART initiation and at least two post-ART samples were available. All participants with HIV were treated in the United States of America. Before DNA extraction, cryopreserved samples of about 1-11 million PBMC were thawed and then washed. At the time of the earliest PBMC sample for each participant with HIV, ages ranged from about 20 to 55 years. Each participant contributed PBMC samples from 1-4 timepoints before ART initiation and 2-8 timepoints after ART initiation, with a median of 7 samples. Serial HIV viral load, CD4+ T-cell count, ART history and demographic data were obtained for every participant. Genomic DNA was extracted from unsorted PBMC with a Qiagen kit on a QIAcube, processed in batches of 12 samples. V sheds 10 bases and J sheds 3 bases, leaving 10 bases between their ends. Including cysteine and phenylalanine, the CDR3 has 12 amino acids. CDR3 DNA only is kept here, 36 bases in frame from base 1. Per the germline V gene, MDHEN is the CDR1 and SYDVKM is the CDR2.

Sequencing of the TRB variable region was done with the immunoSEQ hsTCRB v3.0 assay at survey level resolution. A depth of roughly 35,000-55,000 T-cell genomes per sample was targeted for TRB sequencing. Pooled TRB libraries were sequenced on an Illumina MiSeq with a v3 150-cycle kit. In the authors' own workflow: Repertoire analysis was performed in R inside a reproducible Nextflow workflow that covered QC, data transformation and analysis. LymphoSeq2, an R package for exploring AIRR-Seq data, was used to implement custom analyses. A handful of samples that yielded fewer than 5000 total TRB sequences were excluded, so that 188 HIV repertoires were analyzed. Among the roughly 190 retained HIV repertoires, 55 to 65 were collected before ART initiation and about 130 were collected after ART initiation. Repertoires were downsampled to 5000 TRB nucleotide sequences, with summary statistics averaged over 100 downsampling iterations. The analysis kept only TRB sequences whose CDR3 regions were at least seven amino acids long. Diversity was measured with a Shannon entropy-derived clonality score and the Gini coefficient. Repertoire networks linked the top 5000 CDR3 amino acid sequences whenever two sequences differed by an edit distance of one. For TRB CDR3 amino acid sequences, GLIPH2 was used to predict antigen specificity groups and MHC restriction. Known CMV, EBV, HIV or tissue antigen associations were flagged by matching CDR3 amino acid sequences against VDJdb and McPAS-TCR. Pre-ART, post-ART and control groups were compared with Wilcoxon signed-rank tests and Holm-Bonferroni correction. TCRdb stores this immuneACCESS table with in-frame sequences only. Part of the clones is absent; in the studies checked, under half of the shortfall reflects unresolved V genes, and no reason is known for the rest. V and J calls and clone size are as listed in that table; D and trimming were resolved from the DNA. This sample gives approximately 21,000 clones in total; around 82% of them show up just once. About 8% of the sample comes from the top ten.

The chain uses TRBV28 and TRBJ2-1, with the D gene too uncertain to name. The sequence came from a man between 45 and 60 years old with HIV. This specimen was unsorted PBMCs, taken at the start of antiretroviral therapy. The nucleotides are TGTGCCACACGGCGACGCTACAATGAGCAGTTCTTC. Translated, it gives CATRRRYNEQFF.